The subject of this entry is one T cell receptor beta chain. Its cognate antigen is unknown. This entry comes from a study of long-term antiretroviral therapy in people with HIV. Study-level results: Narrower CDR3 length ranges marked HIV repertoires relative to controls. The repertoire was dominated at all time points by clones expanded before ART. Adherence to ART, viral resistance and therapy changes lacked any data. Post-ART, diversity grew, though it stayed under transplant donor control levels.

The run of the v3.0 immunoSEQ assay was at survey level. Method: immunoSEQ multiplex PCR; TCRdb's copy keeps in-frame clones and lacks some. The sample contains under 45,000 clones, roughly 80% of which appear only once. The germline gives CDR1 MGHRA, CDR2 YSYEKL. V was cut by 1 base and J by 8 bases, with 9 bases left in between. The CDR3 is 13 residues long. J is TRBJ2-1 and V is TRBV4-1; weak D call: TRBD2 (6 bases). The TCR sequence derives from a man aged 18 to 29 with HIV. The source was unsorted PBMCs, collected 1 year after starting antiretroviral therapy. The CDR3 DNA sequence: TGCGCCAGCAGCCAAGGGTGGGAGGATGAGCAGTTCTTC. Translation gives CASSQGWEDEQFF.